In its sample, the clone carrying this T cell receptor beta chain was seen once. The CDR3 spans 11 residues. Germline CDR1 reads SQVTM; CDR2 reads ANQGSEA. V gave up 5 bases and J gave up 6 bases, with 10 bases separating them. The data were taken from a study of blood T cell repertoires in COVID-19. This table comes from immunoSEQ multiplex PCR, and its TCRdb copy is limited to in-frame clones, with some not included. Of about 180,000 clones listed, approximately 89% are singletons. The receptor was isolated from a young woman with acute or convalescent COVID-19. The chain combines TRBV29-1 with TRBJ1-1; D possibly corresponds to TRBD1 (5 bases). What was sequenced was peripheral blood. CDR3 sequence (DNA): TGCAGCGTTAGGGGCGTCGCTGAAGCTTTCTTT. It translates to CSVRGVAEAFF.